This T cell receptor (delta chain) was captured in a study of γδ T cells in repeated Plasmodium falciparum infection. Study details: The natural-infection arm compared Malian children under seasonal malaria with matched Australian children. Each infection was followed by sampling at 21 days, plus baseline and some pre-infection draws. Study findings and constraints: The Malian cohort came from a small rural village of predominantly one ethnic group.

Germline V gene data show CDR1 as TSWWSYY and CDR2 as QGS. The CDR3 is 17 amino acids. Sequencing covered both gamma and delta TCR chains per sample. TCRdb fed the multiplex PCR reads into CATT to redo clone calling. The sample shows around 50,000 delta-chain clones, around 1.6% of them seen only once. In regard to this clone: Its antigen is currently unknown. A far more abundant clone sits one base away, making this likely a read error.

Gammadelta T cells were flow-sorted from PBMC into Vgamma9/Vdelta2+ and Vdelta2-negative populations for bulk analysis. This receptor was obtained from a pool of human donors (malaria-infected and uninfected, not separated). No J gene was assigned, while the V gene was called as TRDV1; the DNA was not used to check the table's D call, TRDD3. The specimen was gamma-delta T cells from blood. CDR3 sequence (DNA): TGTGCTCTTGGGGAGCTCCCGTGGGGGATAGCGATCGCCAAAATAATCTTT. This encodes CALGELPWGIAIAKIIF.